The sequence of this T cell receptor (beta chain) was determined in a study of neoadjuvant anti-PD-1 for oral cavity cancer. Study-level points and caveats: Treg/Th17 ratio rose with pretreatment blood and fell with post-treatment tumor TCRbeta clonality.

V lost 6 bases, J lost 6 bases, and 21 bases lay in between. The V gene's germline CDR1 is SEHNR and CDR2 FQNEAQ (reference sequence). CDR3 length: 15 amino acids. Assay: immunoSEQ multiplex PCR; the TCRdb copy retains only in-frame clones and omits some. The data contain under 7,500 clones, 50% to 65% of them seen just once; the ten biggest clones take up about 6.5%. This clone has a handful of counts. Its antigen is not known. Patients were newly diagnosed with stage II-IVA oral cavity squamous cell carcinoma without prior systemic or radiation treatment. The sequence was obtained from a person aged 35-79 years with oral cavity squamous cell carcinoma. The V call is TRBV7-9, the J call TRBJ2-7, with D tentatively TRBD1 or TRBD2 (7 bases each). The sample was tumor tissue, taken before nivolumab (anti-PD-1) treatment. The CDR3 DNA is TGTGCCAGCAGTTCCCCAGGGGGGGTTCGAGGCGAGCAGTACTTC. Translation gives CASSSPGGVRGEQYF. Using reference TRBV7-9 and TRBJ2-7 for the parts outside the CDR3, the full variable domain is DTGVSQNPRHKITKRGQNVTFRCDPISEHNRLYWYRQTLGQGPEFLTYFQNEAQLEKSRLLSDRFSAERPKGSFSTLEIQRTEQGDSAMYLCASSSPGGVRGEQYFGPGTRLTVT.